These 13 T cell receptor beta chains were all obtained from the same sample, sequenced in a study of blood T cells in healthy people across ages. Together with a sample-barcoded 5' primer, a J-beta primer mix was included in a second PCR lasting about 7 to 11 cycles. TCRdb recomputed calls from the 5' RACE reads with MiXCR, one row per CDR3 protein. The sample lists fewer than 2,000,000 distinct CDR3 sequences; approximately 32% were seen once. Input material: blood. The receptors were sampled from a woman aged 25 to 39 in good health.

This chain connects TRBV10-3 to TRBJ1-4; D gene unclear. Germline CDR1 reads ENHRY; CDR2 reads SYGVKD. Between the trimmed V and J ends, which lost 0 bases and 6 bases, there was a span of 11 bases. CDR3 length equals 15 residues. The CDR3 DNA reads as TGTGCCATCAGTGAGTCTGGGCCGAGGGATGAAAAACTGTTTTTT. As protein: CAISESGPRDEKLFF.

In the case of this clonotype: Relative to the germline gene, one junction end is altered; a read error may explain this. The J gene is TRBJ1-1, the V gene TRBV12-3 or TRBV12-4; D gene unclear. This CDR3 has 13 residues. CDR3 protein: CDSSVMEGTEAFF. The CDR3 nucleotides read TGTGACAGCAGTGTAATGGAGGGCACTGAAGCTTTCTTT.

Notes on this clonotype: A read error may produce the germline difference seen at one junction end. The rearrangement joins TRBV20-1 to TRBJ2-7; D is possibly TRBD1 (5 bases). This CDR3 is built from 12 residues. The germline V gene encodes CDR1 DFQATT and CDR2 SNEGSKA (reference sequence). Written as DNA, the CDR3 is TGCAGTGCTAGTGACAGTTCCTACGGGCAGTACTTC. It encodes CSASDSSYGQYF.

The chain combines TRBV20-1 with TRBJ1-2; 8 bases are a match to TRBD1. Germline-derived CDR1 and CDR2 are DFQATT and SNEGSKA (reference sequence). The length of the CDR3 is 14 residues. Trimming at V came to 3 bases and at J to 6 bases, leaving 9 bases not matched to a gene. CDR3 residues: CSARLGRGLHGYTF. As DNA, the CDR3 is TGCAGTGCTAGGCTAGGCAGGGGGCTTCATGGCTACACCTTC.

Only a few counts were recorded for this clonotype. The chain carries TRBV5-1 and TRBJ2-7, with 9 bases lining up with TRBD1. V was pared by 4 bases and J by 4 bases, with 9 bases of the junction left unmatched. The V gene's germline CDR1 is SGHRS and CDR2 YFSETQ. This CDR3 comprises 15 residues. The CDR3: CASSVDRGILYEQYF. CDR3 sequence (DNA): TGCGCCAGCAGCGTCGACAGGGGGATTCTATACGAGCAGTACTTC. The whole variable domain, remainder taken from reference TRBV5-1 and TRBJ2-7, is KAGVTQTPRYLIKTRGQQVTLSCSPISGHRSVSWYQQTPGQGLQFLFEYFSETQRNKGNFPGRFSGRQFSNSRSEMNVSTLELGDSALYLCASSVDRGILYEQYFGPGTRLTVT.

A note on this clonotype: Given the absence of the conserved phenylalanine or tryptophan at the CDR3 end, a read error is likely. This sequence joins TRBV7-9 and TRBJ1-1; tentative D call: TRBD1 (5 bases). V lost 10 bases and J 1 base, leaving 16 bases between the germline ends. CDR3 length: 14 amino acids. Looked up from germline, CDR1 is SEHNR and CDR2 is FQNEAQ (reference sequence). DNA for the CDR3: TGTGCCACTCGAAACGGGGACCCGAACACTGAAGCTTTCTGT. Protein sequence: CATRNGDPNTEAFC.

CDR3 in amino acids: CSARWGANVLTF. In nucleotides, the CDR3 is TGCAGTGCTAGATGGGGGGCCAACGTCCTGACTTTC. The rearrangement joins TRBV20-1 to TRBJ2-6; no clear D gene. This CDR3 has 12 amino acids. CDR1 is DFQATT and CDR2 is SNEGSKA in the germline V gene (reference sequence). Trimming removed 2 bases at V and 4 bases at J, with 3 bases between.

The chain's CDR3 is CASSPRQSTEAFF. The CDR3 DNA is TGTGCCAGCAGTCCCCGACAGTCCACTGAAGCTTTCTTT. The chain couples TRBV27 to TRBJ1-1; D is perhaps TRBD1 (5 bases). The ends were cut back, 5 bases at V and 4 bases at J, with 11 bases in the middle. The CDR3 has 13 amino acids. Per the germline V gene, CDR1 is MNHEY and CDR2 is SMNVEV (reference sequence).

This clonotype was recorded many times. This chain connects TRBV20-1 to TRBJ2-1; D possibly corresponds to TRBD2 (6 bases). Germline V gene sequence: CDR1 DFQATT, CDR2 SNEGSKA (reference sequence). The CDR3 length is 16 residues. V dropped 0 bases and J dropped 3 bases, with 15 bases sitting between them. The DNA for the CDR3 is TGCAGTGCTAGAGATGTCGGCCTAGCGTTCTACAATGAGCAGTTCTTC. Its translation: CSARDVGLAFYNEQFF.

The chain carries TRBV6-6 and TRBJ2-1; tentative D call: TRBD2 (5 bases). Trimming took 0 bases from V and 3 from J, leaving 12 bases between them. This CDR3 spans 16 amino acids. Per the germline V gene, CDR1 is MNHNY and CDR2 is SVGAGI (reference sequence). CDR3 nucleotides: TGTGCCAGCAGTTACTCGAGAGGGAAACGCTACAATGAGCAGTTCTTC. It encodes CASSYSRGKRYNEQFF.

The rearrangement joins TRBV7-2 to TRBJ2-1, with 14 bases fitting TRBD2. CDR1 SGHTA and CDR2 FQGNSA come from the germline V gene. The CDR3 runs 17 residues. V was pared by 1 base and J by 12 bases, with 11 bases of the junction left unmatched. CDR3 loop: CASSLDAGTSGRNRQFF. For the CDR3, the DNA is TGTGCCAGCAGCTTAGATGCCGGGACTAGCGGGAGAAATAGGCAGTTCTTC.

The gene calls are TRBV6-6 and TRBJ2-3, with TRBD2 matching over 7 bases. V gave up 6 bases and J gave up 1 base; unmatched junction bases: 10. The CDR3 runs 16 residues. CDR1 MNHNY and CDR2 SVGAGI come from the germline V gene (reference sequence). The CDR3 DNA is TGTGCCAGCAGAAGTGAGCTAGCGGTTCGCACAGATACGCAGTATTTT. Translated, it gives CASRSELAVRTDTQYF.

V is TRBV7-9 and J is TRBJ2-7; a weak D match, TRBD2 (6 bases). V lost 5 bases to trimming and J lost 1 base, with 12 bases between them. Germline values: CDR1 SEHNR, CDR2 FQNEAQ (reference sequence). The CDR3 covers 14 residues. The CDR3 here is CASSAGLLSYEQYF. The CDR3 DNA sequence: TGTGCCAGCAGCGCGGGACTCCTATCCTACGAGCAGTACTTC. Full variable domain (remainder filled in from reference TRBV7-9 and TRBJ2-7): DTGVSQNPRHKITKRGQNVTFRCDPISEHNRLYWYRQTLGQGPEFLTYFQNEAQLEKSRLLSDRFSAERPKGSFSTLEIQRTEQGDSAMYLCASSAGLLSYEQYFGPGTRLTVT.